This is a list of T cell receptor beta chains from one sample in a study of T-cell memory formation after mild COVID-19. Via MiXCR, TCRdb re-called the 5' RACE reads, giving one row per CDR3 protein. The data show some 62,000 distinct CDR3 sequences, about a tenth seen once. The material sequenced was PBMCs or a T cell subset sorted from them (not recorded which). All receptors derive from a man aged 18 to 29 who had mild COVID-19 (a few samples of this study predate the infection). Cell type and time point are not known. Each CDR3 is given with its conserved first and last residue. The D gene is left open where the match is weak. Clone sizes are given selectively: once, few, many, or a class where the clone is expanded.

v_call,j_call,clone_size,cdr3_length,d_call,cdr3_aa,cdr3_nt
TRBV28,TRBJ1-1,few,14,TRBD1,CASISGQADTEAFF,TGTGCCAGCATCTCAGGACAGGCTGACACTGAAGCTTTCTTT
TRBV14,TRBJ2-1,-,16,-,CASSHRDSFLYNEQFF,TGTGCCAGCAGCCACAGGGACTCCTTCTTGTACAATGAGCAGTTCTTC
TRBV4-2,TRBJ2-7,-,14,-,CASSPRGVGDEQYF,TGTGCCAGCAGCCCCAGGGGGGTGGGCGACGAGCAGTACTTC
TRBV9,TRBJ2-3,few,16,-,CASSVVFSTGTDTQYF,TGTGCCAGCAGCGTAGTCTTTAGCACCGGCACAGATACGCAGTATTTT
TRBV7-8,TRBJ2-7,few,14,-,CASHLLRSGYEQYF,TGTGCCAGCCATCTCTTAAGGTCCGGCTACGAGCAGTACTTC
TRBV7-3,TRBJ1-2,once,13,-,CASSQAEGYGYTF,TGTGCCAGCAGCCAGGCCGAGGGCTATGGCTACACCTTC
TRBV11-2,TRBJ2-7,-,15,TRBD2,CASSLGAGGSYEQYF,TGTGCCAGCAGCTTGGGTGCGGGGGGGAGCTACGAGCAGTACTTC
TRBV9,TRBJ1-3,-,15,-,CASSVGGTSGNTIYF,TGTGCCAGCAGCGTAGGTGGGACGTCTGGAAACACCATATATTTT
TRBV5-6,TRBJ2-5,-,15,-,CASSLEAGSGETQYF,TGTGCCAGCAGCTTGGAGGCGGGGTCGGGTGAGACCCAGTACTTC
TRBV12-3/TRBV12-4,TRBJ2-6,-,15,-,CASSPGTSGANVLTF,TGTGCCAGCAGTCCAGGGACCTCTGGGGCCAACGTCCTGACTTTC
TRBV20-1,TRBJ2-5,-,15,TRBD2,CSARPLAGGPETQYF,TGCAGTGCTAGACCACTAGCGGGGGGGCCGGAGACCCAGTACTTC
TRBV5-5,TRBJ2-5,many,15,-,CASSLEGKGYETQYF,TGTGCCAGCAGCTTGGAAGGAAAGGGGTATGAGACCCAGTACTTC
TRBV7-2,TRBJ2-2,few,14,-,CASSLTISTGELFF,TGTGCCAGCAGCTTGACGATAAGCACCGGGGAGCTGTTTTTT
TRBV5-1,TRBJ2-3,many,15,-,CASSLGQPFTDTQYF,TGCGCCAGCAGCTTGGGTCAGCCTTTCACAGATACGCAGTATTTT
TRBV7-2,TRBJ2-3,many,17,-,CASSLVSGAQGIDTQYF,TGTGCCAGCAGCTTAGTTTCGGGGGCGCAAGGAATAGATACGCAGTATTTT
TRBV4-2,TRBJ2-1,many,16,TRBD2,CASSLSSGGTYNEQFF,TGTGCCAGCAGCCTATCGAGCGGGGGAACCTACAATGAGCAGTTCTTC
TRBV2,TRBJ2-3,few,14,-,CASSDGGTTDTQYF,TGTGCCAGCAGTGATGGGGGAACCACAGATACGCAGTATTTT
TRBV7-8,TRBJ2-1,few,14,-,CASSSLSINNEQFF,TGTGCCAGCAGCTCCCTATCAATCAACAATGAGCAGTTCTTC
TRBV7-8,TRBJ2-1,few,14,-,CASSSRWQRMDQFF,TGTGCCAGCAGCTCAAGATGGCAGCGGATGGACCAGTTCTTC
TRBV2,TRBJ2-5,-,10,-,CASREETQYF,TGTGCCAGCAGGGAAGAGACCCAGTACTTC
TRBV5-1,TRBJ2-3,many,16,-,CASSLAPSSGTDTQYF,TGCGCCAGCAGCTTGGCCCCGTCTAGCGGCACAGATACGCAGTATTTT
TRBV7-2,TRBJ2-5,-,14,-,CASSLTLATETQYF,TGTGCCAGCAGCCTAACACTAGCAACGGAGACCCAGTACTTC
TRBV4-3,TRBJ2-3,many,16,-,CASSKAPFPVTDTQYF,TGCGCCAGCAGCAAGGCCCCATTTCCTGTGACAGATACGCAGTATTTT
TRBV4-1,TRBJ2-3,few,15,-,CASSQDQYSTDTQYF,TGCGCCAGCAGCCAAGACCAGTATAGCACAGATACGCAGTATTTT
TRBV7-8,TRBJ2-5,many,15,-,CASSPLRVGNETQYF,TGTGCCAGCAGCCCCTTGCGCGTCGGCAACGAGACCCAGTACTTC
TRBV28,TRBJ1-1,-,14,TRBD1,CASSLTGARTEAFF,TGTGCCAGCAGTTTGACAGGGGCGAGGACTGAAGCTTTCTTT
TRBV27,TRBJ2-2,-,16,-,CASSLMFGGNTGELFF,TGTGCCAGCAGTTTAATGTTTGGCGGTAACACCGGGGAGCTGTTTTTT
TRBV7-6,TRBJ2-1,few,16,-,CASSVLGSIKGNEQFF,TGTGCCAGCAGCGTACTAGGTAGTATCAAGGGGAATGAGCAGTTCTTC
TRBV9,TRBJ2-5,-,14,-,CASSSSSRQETQYF,TGTGCCAGCAGTTCCTCGTCGCGTCAAGAGACCCAGTACTTC
TRBV5-1,TRBJ1-1,-,14,-,CASSFQGPNTEAFF,TGCGCCAGCAGCTTCCAAGGGCCGAACACTGAAGCTTTCTTT
TRBV20-1,TRBJ2-2,few,15,-,CSALQGNVLLGELFF,TGCAGTGCTCTACAGGGAAACGTACTTTTGGGGGAGCTGTTTTTT
TRBV10-3,TRBJ1-3,few,16,-,CAISQRRAVSGNTIYF,TGTGCCATCAGCCAACGCAGGGCGGTATCTGGAAACACCATATATTTT
TRBV20-1,TRBJ2-7,few,16,-,CSARDPKPGLWYEQYF,TGCAGTGCTAGAGATCCAAAACCAGGGTTATGGTACGAGCAGTACTTC
TRBV6-5,TRBJ2-1,-,15,-,CASWEDGWSYNEQFF,TGTGCCAGCTGGGAGGACGGTTGGTCCTACAATGAGCAGTTCTTC
TRBV7-6,TRBJ2-1,few,12,-,CASSSRVGEQFF,TGTGCCAGCAGCTCACGGGTCGGTGAGCAGTTCTTC
TRBV5-4,TRBJ1-2,-,15,-,CASSLESSPSYGYTF,TGTGCCAGCAGCTTGGAGAGCAGCCCTTCCTATGGCTACACCTTC
TRBV11-2,TRBJ2-2,few,17,TRBD2,CASSLRRTSTNTGELFF,TGTGCCAGCAGCTTGCGCCGGACTAGCACGAACACCGGGGAGCTGTTTTTT
TRBV6-6,TRBJ2-5,-,13,-,CASSYRGWETQYF,TGTGCCAGCAGTTACAGGGGCTGGGAGACCCAGTACTTC
TRBV25-1,TRBJ2-7,-,15,TRBD1,CASSESSGTGYEQYF,TGTGCCAGCAGTGAATCCTCCGGGACAGGCTACGAGCAGTACTTC
TRBV9,TRBJ2-3,few,14,-,CASSVASQSDTQYF,TGTGCCAGCAGCGTAGCCTCACAGTCAGATACGCAGTATTTT
TRBV4-1,TRBJ2-1,-,16,TRBD2,CASSLPQRGTYNEQFF,TGCGCCAGCAGCCTTCCCCAGCGGGGAACCTACAATGAGCAGTTCTTC
TRBV12-5,TRBJ2-2,many,16,TRBD2,CASGRTSGGDTGELFF,TGTGCTAGTGGCAGGACTAGCGGGGGAGACACCGGGGAGCTGTTTTTT
TRBV7-2,TRBJ2-5,-,14,-,CASSLWDLQETQYF,TGTGCCAGCAGCCTCTGGGACTTGCAAGAGACCCAGTACTTC
TRBV20-1,TRBJ2-1,-,16,-,CSARPGGGGAYNEQFF,TGCAGTGCCCGCCCCGGCGGAGGGGGGGCCTACAATGAGCAGTTCTTC
TRBV7-9,TRBJ1-6,medium-sized,15,-,CASSFGGEGNSPLHF,TGTGCCAGCAGCTTTGGAGGGGAGGGAAATTCACCCCTCCACTTT
TRBV7-2,TRBJ1-1,few,14,-,CASSLALGPTEAFF,TGTGCCAGCAGCTTAGCGCTAGGTCCCACTGAAGCTTTCTTT
TRBV10-3,TRBJ2-3,-,12,-,CAISAVADTQYF,TGTGCCATCAGTGCGGTGGCAGATACGCAGTATTTT
TRBV28,TRBJ2-5,many,14,-,CASSFERGRETQYF,TGTGCCAGCAGTTTTGAAAGGGGTAGGGAGACCCAGTACTTC
TRBV5-1,TRBJ1-2,-,15,-,CASLAGGGGNYGYTF,TGCGCCAGCCTAGCCGGAGGCGGGGGTAACTATGGCTACACCTTC
TRBV5-1,TRBJ2-5,-,16,TRBD2,CASSPSGEVAGETQYF,TGCGCCAGCAGCCCGTCTGGTGAGGTAGCGGGGGAGACCCAGTACTTC
TRBV2,TRBJ2-1,few,14,-,CASSREGGYNEQFF,TGTGCCAGCAGTAGGGAAGGGGGCTACAATGAGCAGTTCTTC